The next 21 T cell receptor beta chains were all read from a single sample in a study of shared clonotypes between healthy human individuals. Method: immunoSEQ multiplex PCR; TCRdb's copy keeps in-frame clones and lacks some. The table lists 520,000 or so clones, 70% to 80% of them singletons. The sequenced sample consisted of PBMCs. These TCRs come from a woman in her thirties or forties in good health. Some clones in this sample may be carry-over from other donors' samples.

V is TRBV11-2 and J is TRBJ2-7; 7 positions match TRBD1. Trimming took 5 bases from V and 3 from J; bases not matched to a gene: 7. CDR3 length: 14 residues. Germline-derived CDR1 and CDR2 are SGHAT and FQNNGV. CDR3 region: CASSQGQDLYEQYF. In DNA, the CDR3 is TGTGCCAGCAGCCAAGGACAGGACCTCTACGAGCAGTACTTC.

V usage is TRBV7-3 and J usage is TRBJ1-1, with D possibly TRBD1 on 5 matching bases. The germline V gene encodes CDR1 SGHTA and CDR2 FQGTGA. This CDR3 contains 13 residues. Trimming shortened V by 3 bases and J by 6 bases, and 11 bases separated the two germline ends. CDR3 sequence: CASSFGGEAEAFF. CDR3 DNA sequence: TGTGCCAGCAGCTTCGGGGGGGAGGCTGAAGCTTTCTTT. The variable domain in full, with the rest retrieved from reference TRBV7-3 and TRBJ1-1, is GAGVSQTPSNKVTEKGKYVELRCDPISGHTALYWYRQSLGQGPEFLIYFQGTGAADDSGLPNDRFFAVRPEGSVSTLKIQRTERGDSAVYLCASSFGGEAEAFFGQGTRLTVV.

The chain employs TRBV4-1 and TRBJ2-5; maybe TRBD1 (6 bases). This CDR3 has 16 amino acids. The V end lost 0 bases, the J end lost 5 bases, and 16 bases lay between the germline ends. Germline V lookup: CDR1 MGHRA, CDR2 YSYEKL. CDR3 region: CASSQDGTGSGETQYF. The CDR3 DNA sequence: TGCGCCAGCAGCCAAGATGGAACAGGGTCGGGGGAGACCCAGTACTTC.

The V call is TRBV10-3, the J call TRBJ2-7; 9 bases fit TRBD2. From germline, CDR1 is ENHRY and CDR2 SYGVKD. V shed 0 bases and J 0 bases; nucleotides not matched to a gene: 9. The CDR3 consists of 18 residues. CDR3 amino acids: CAISESGGGRAFSYEQYF. CDR3 nucleotides: TGTGCCATCAGTGAGTCAGGGGGCGGGAGGGCCTTCTCCTACGAGCAGTACTTC.

On this clone itself: A far larger clone is only one base removed, so a read error is likely. The V call is TRBV11-3, the J call TRBJ2-5; the match to TRBD1 covers 7 bases. The ends lost 4 bases at V and 7 bases at J; junction bases unmatched: 9. CDR3 length equals 14 residues. The germline V gene has CDR1 SGHNT and CDR2 YENEEA. The CDR3 region is CASSSGTAEGTQYF. For the CDR3, the DNA is TGTGCCAGCAGCTCCGGGACAGCTGAGGGGACCCAGTACTTC. The whole variable domain, filled in from reference TRBV11-3 and TRBJ2-5, reads EAGVVQSPRYKIIEKKQPVAFWCNPISGHNTLYWYLQNLGQGPELLIRYENEEAVDDSQLPKDRFSAERLKGVDSTLKIQPAELGDSAVYLCASSSGTAEGTQYFGPGTRLLVL.

This rearrangement joins TRBV19 to TRBJ2-3, with a tentative D call TRBD2 (5 bases). Germline values: CDR1 LNHDA, CDR2 SQIVND (reference sequence). V lost 1 base and J lost 0, with 14 bases in between. The CDR3 sequence is 17 residues long. As DNA, the CDR3 is TGTGCCAGTAGTATAGGGCTAGCCGCCCTTAGCACAGATACGCAGTATTTT. Its protein is CASSIGLAALSTDTQYF.

The chain links TRBV7-9 to TRBJ2-3, with a possible D match to TRBD1 (6 bases). Trimming shortened V by 5 bases and J by 1 base, and 10 bases separated the two germline ends. The CDR3 runs 14 residues. Germline CDR1 reads SEHNR; CDR2 reads FQNEAQ (reference sequence). The CDR3 is CASSPDSGTDTQYF. DNA of the CDR3: TGTGCCAGCAGCCCGGACAGTGGCACAGATACGCAGTATTTT.

This clone has just a few counts. J is TRBJ2-5 and V is TRBV10-3; a weak D match, TRBD1 (5 bases). The CDR3 consists of 12 residues. V was shortened by 8 bases and J by 0 bases, with 7 bases between the two germline ends. Germline loops: CDR1 ENHRY, CDR2 SYGVKD. The CDR3 DNA sequence: TGTGCCATCGCGGACAACCAAGAGACCCAGTACTTC. Translated, it gives CAIADNQETQYF.

This sequence joins TRBV2 and TRBJ2-1, with 8 bases aligning to TRBD2. Trimming took 3 bases from V and 1 from J; bases not matched to a gene: 5. Germline CDR1 SNHLY, CDR2 FYNNEI. The CDR3 totals 16 residues. The CDR3 sequence: CASSDPGLGSYNEQFF. The CDR3 nucleotides are TGTGCCAGCAGTGATCCGGGACTAGGGTCCTACAATGAGCAGTTCTTC.

The J gene is TRBJ2-2, the V gene TRBV5-4; a weak D match, TRBD2 (5 bases). V dropped 0 bases and J dropped 2 bases, with 8 bases sitting between them. The CDR3 is 15 residues long. Germline V lookup: CDR1 SGHNT, CDR2 YYREEE (reference sequence). The CDR3 sequence: CASSLGRGNTGELFF. The DNA for the CDR3 is TGTGCCAGCAGCTTGGGACGGGGAAACACCGGGGAGCTGTTTTTT.

The rearrangement links TRBV4-2 to TRBJ2-7; TRBD1 might be the D (6 bases). The V gene lost 0 bases and the J gene lost 10 bases, with 13 bases spanning the gap. The CDR3 consists of 13 residues. From germline, CDR1 is LGHNA and CDR2 YNFKEQ. This CDR3 is CASSQDTGFDQYF. The CDR3 region has the DNA TGTGCCAGCAGCCAAGATACAGGGTTTGATCAGTACTTC.

The chain joins TRBV18 to TRBJ2-3; tentative D call: TRBD2 (7 bases). Trimming removed 0 bases at V and 9 bases at J, with 16 bases between. From germline, CDR1 is KGHSH and CDR2 LQKENI. The CDR3 spans 15 residues. CDR3 nucleotide sequence: TGTGCCAGCTCACCACCGTACAGCGGGACAACCACGCAGTATTTT. This gives the protein CASSPPYSGTTTQYF.

This chain connects TRBV4-2 to TRBJ2-7, with 11 positions matching TRBD1. V lost 3 bases and J lost 2; bases outside the gene matches: 9. Germline V gene sequence: CDR1 LGHNA, CDR2 YNFKEQ. There are 17 residues in the CDR3. The CDR3 DNA sequence: TGTGCCAGCAGCCAGCAATCGGGACAGGGGGTCACCTACGAGCAGTACTTC. As protein: CASSQQSGQGVTYEQYF.

V is TRBV27 and J is TRBJ1-2, with a weak D call TRBD1 (5 bases). CDR1 is MNHEY and CDR2 is SMNVEV in the germline V gene (reference sequence). The CDR3 totals 16 residues. V was trimmed by 2 bases and J by 2 bases, leaving 15 bases between them. CDR3 coding DNA: TGTGCCAGCAGTTTACGGGGGATGGCAGTCAACTATGGCTACACCTTC. Amino acid sequence: CASSLRGMAVNYGYTF.

This clone is a singleton in its sample. The chain couples TRBV5-1 to TRBJ2-5; 12 nucleotides align to TRBD2. With 2 bases clipped from V and 2 bases from J, the junction kept 1 base outside the gene matches. The CDR3 runs 15 residues. Germline lookup yields CDR1 SGHRS and CDR2 YFSETQ. CDR3 amino acids: CASSFGLAGQETQYF. The CDR3 region has the DNA TGCGCCAGCAGCTTCGGACTAGCGGGACAAGAGACCCAGTACTTC.

A few counts support this clone. This rearrangement joins TRBV15 to TRBJ1-1; D perhaps matches TRBD1 (5 bases). The CDR3 loop spans 14 amino acids. The ends were cut back, 0 bases at V and 8 bases at J, with 13 bases in the middle. Germline V gives CDR1 LNHNV, CDR2 YYDKDF (reference sequence). CDR3 sequence: CATSRDGRAGEAFF. The CDR3 region has the DNA TGTGCCACCAGCAGAGACGGGCGGGCAGGGGAAGCTTTCTTT.

The rearrangement joins TRBV28 to TRBJ1-3; D is unresolved. There are 12 residues in the CDR3. CDR1 and CDR2 (germline): MDHEN, SYDVKM. V was trimmed by 5 bases and J by 9 bases, leaving 11 bases between them. The CDR3 nucleotides are TGTGCCAGCAGTCCTCCGGACCGCACCATATATTTT. Translation gives CASSPPDRTIYF.

This clone was found a few times. The rearrangement links TRBV7-2 to TRBJ2-1, with 14 bases matching TRBD2. This CDR3 comprises 18 residues. With V trimmed by 4 bases and J by 10 bases, 15 bases remained unmatched. The germline V gene has CDR1 SGHTA and CDR2 FQGNSA. The CDR3 protein is CASSYYSGTSGRFWEQFF. The DNA for the CDR3 is TGTGCCAGCAGCTATTACTCCGGGACTAGCGGGAGATTTTGGGAGCAGTTCTTC. The full variable domain, its missing parts supplied by reference TRBV7-2 and TRBJ2-1, is GAGVSQSPSNKVTEKGKDVELRCDPISGHTALYWYRQSLGQGLEFLIYFQGNSAPDKSGLPSDRFSAERTGGSVSTLTIQRTQQEDSAVYLCASSYYSGTSGRFWEQFFGPGTRLTVL.

V and J are TRBV6-5 and TRBJ2-1; tentatively, D is TRBD1 (5 bases). The V and J ends lost 0 bases and 4 bases respectively, with 10 bases between them. CDR3 length: 15 amino acids. Germline V gene sequence: CDR1 MNHEY, CDR2 SVGAGI. In DNA form, the CDR3 reads TGTGCCAGCAGTTACTCGAAGACAGTATACAATGAGCAGTTCTTC. Translated, it gives CASSYSKTVYNEQFF.

The chain is built from TRBV9 and TRBJ2-2; 8 nucleotides match TRBD2. This CDR3 has 15 residues. With V trimmed by 1 base and J by 6 bases, 5 bases remained unmatched. The germline gives CDR1 SGDLS, CDR2 YYNGEE. The CDR3 DNA sequence: TGTGCCAGCAGCGTACAGGGACTAGAGGCCGGGGAGCTGTTTTTT. It yields the protein CASSVQGLEAGELFF.

This clone was observed a handful of times. The rearrangement uses TRBV2 and TRBJ1-1; D gene uncertain. This CDR3 has 12 residues. Germline V gene lookup returns CDR1 SNHLY and CDR2 FYNNEI. V was shortened by 4 bases and J by 7 bases, with 10 bases between the two germline ends. CDR3 region: CASSGGYYEAFF. The CDR3 nucleotides read TGTGCCAGCAGTGGGGGATATTATGAAGCTTTCTTT.